What follows is one T cell receptor beta chain and its context. Antigen: not known. Researchers sorted naive CD8 T cells as cells that were CD8+CD4-CCR7+CD45RA+. The sample originates from a study of molecular identifiers for immune sequencing clone quantification. Study conclusions and caveats: Among effectors, clones above 20 RNA copies held over 99% of molecules; among naive cells, under 1%.

TCRdb re-derived calls from the PCR reads in MiXCR, one entry per CDR3 protein. The repertoire includes 490,000 or so distinct CDR3 sequences, roughly 25% of them detected once, and over 0.6% sits in the top ten. Trimming removed 8 bases at V and 2 bases at J, with 11 bases between. The CDR3 consists of 13 residues. Germline values: CDR1 SNHLY, CDR2 FYNNEI. The receptor was isolated from a human donor in good health. Some libraries in this study had Jurkat cell RNA spiked in. The sample was naive CD8+ T cells from blood, with Jurkat cell RNA spiked in. Subset defined: FACS-sorted CD8+CD4-CCR7+CD45RA+ naive T cells. The J gene is TRBJ2-3, the V gene TRBV2; D might be TRBD2 (5 bases). Written as DNA, the CDR3 is TGTGCCAGCCTACCGGGGAACACAGATACGCAGTATTTT. This encodes CASLPGNTDTQYF.